Presented here are 10 T cell receptor beta chains from one specimen sequenced in a study of blood T cell repertoires in COVID-19. Sequencing was performed with immunoSEQ multiplex PCR; in TCRdb, only in-frame clones are kept and a portion is missing. The repertoire holds 150,000 to 200,000 clones, roughly nine tenths seen once, with around 2.3% in the top ten. Sample: peripheral blood. These receptors all come from a man between 65 and 80 years old with active or convalescent COVID-19.

V is TRBV25-1 and J is TRBJ1-1; D not resolved. The germline CDR1 and CDR2 sequences are MGHDK and SYGVNS. Trimming pared 3 bases from V and 2 bases from J, leaving 4 bases between. This CDR3 spans 12 amino acids. CDR3 DNA sequence: TGTGCCAGCAGTGACCTAAACACTGAAGCTTTCTTT. Protein sequence: CASSDLNTEAFF.

V and J are TRBV27 and TRBJ2-2; 10 bases fit TRBD1. The CDR3 totals 17 residues. The V gene end was trimmed by 1 base and the J gene end by 4 bases; junction bases not matched to a gene: 6. Germline V gene sequence: CDR1 MNHEY, CDR2 SMNVEV (reference sequence). The CDR3 DNA sequence: TGTGCCAGCAGTTTATATTGGGACAGGGGTATCACCGGGGAGCTGTTTTTT. Amino acids: CASSLYWDRGITGELFF.

The chain joins TRBV5-4 to TRBJ2-1; the match to TRBD2 covers 7 bases. The germline V gene has CDR1 SGHNT and CDR2 YYREEE (reference sequence). J gave up 7 bases and V 4 bases, and 11 bases lay outside the gene matches. This CDR3 comprises 15 residues. CDR3 coding DNA: TGTGCCAGCAGCCCCGGGACTACCAGCGCGAATGAGCAGTTCTTC. Translating it yields CASSPGTTSANEQFF.

The chain employs TRBV10-3 and TRBJ1-4; no definite D call. Germline assignment: CDR1 ENHRY and CDR2 SYGVKD. V lost 4 bases, J lost 0 bases, and 9 bases lay in between. The CDR3 spans 15 residues. CDR3 DNA sequence: TGTGCCATCAGTGGAACGGGAGCAACTAATGAAAAACTGTTTTTT. Amino acids: CAISGTGATNEKLFF.

The chain carries TRBV5-1 and TRBJ1-6, with 10 bases identical to TRBD1. This CDR3 is built from 13 residues. Germline CDR1 and CDR2: SGHRS and YFSETQ. Trimming cost V 5 bases and J 8 bases; bases outside gene matches: 1. For the CDR3, the DNA is TGCGCCAGCAGGGGGACAGGGGATTCACCCCTCCACTTT. Translated: CASRGTGDSPLHF.

The V call is TRBV3-1 (or the pseudogene TRBV3-2), the J call TRBJ2-2; 7 bases align to TRBD2. Germline V gene lookup returns CDR1 LGHDT and CDR2 YNNKEL (reference sequence). Germline trimming cut 4 bases from V and 4 bases from J; bases unmatched to any gene: 3. The CDR3 loop spans 14 amino acids. This CDR3 is CASSLRTSTGELFF. CDR3 DNA: TGTGCCAGCAGCCTTAGGACTAGCACCGGGGAGCTGTTTTTT.

The chain has TRBV11-2 and TRBJ1-5; perhaps TRBD1 as D (5 bases). The germline V gene encodes CDR1 SGHAT and CDR2 FQNNGV. The V gene lost 5 bases and the J gene lost 4 bases, with 24 bases spanning the gap. The CDR3 runs to 18 residues. CDR3 region: CASSPGVPSQTSNQPQHF. CDR3 coding DNA: TGTGCCAGCAGCCCGGGGGTCCCCTCCCAGACATCAAATCAGCCCCAGCATTTT.

The chain combines TRBV6-2 or TRBV6-3 with TRBJ1-5; tentatively, D is TRBD1 (6 bases). V was shortened by 6 bases and J by 5 bases, with 14 bases between the two germline ends. The CDR3 is made up of 14 amino acids. The germline CDR1 and CDR2 sequences are MNHEY and SVGEGT. This CDR3 reads CASSTPGQDQPQHF. As DNA, the CDR3 is TGTGCCAGCAGCACCCCGGGACAAGATCAGCCCCAGCATTTT.

This chain uses TRBV11-2 with TRBJ2-1, with a tentative D call TRBD2 (5 bases). The ends were cut back, 5 bases at V and 2 bases at J, with 16 bases in the middle. Germline V lookup: CDR1 SGHAT, CDR2 FQNNGV. CDR3 length: 16 amino acids. The CDR3 protein is CASSRVSGTAYNEQFF. The CDR3 DNA is TGTGCCAGCAGCAGAGTCAGCGGTACTGCCTACAATGAGCAGTTCTTC.

Note on this clone: A read error may produce the germline difference seen at one junction end. The chain uses TRBV7-7 and TRBJ1-5; unclear D gene. CDR1 and CDR2 (germline): SSHAT, FNYEAQ (reference sequence). The CDR3 extends over 16 amino acids. CDR3 bases: TGTGCTAGCAGCTTAGCGCGCCACGGGGACAATCAGCCCCAGCATTTT. Translation: CASSLARHGDNQPQHF.